Sequencing of this T cell receptor beta chain was carried out in a study of T cell changes during pregnancy in multiple sclerosis. CDR1 SEHNR and CDR2 FQNEAQ come from the germline V gene (reference sequence). With 1 base removed from V and 8 bases from J, the gap between germline ends came to 11 bases. The CDR3 extends over 14 amino acids. Using immunoSEQ multiplex PCR, the repertoire was profiled, and TCRdb retains in-frame clones only, with some absent. Among 70,000 to 75,000 clones listed, roughly 89% were seen once. This clone was seen more than once but under ten times. The sequencing here drew on peripheral blood, taken in the second trimester of pregnancy. The genes are TRBV7-9 and TRBJ2-2; a weak D match, TRBD1 (6 bases). The clonotype was recovered from a female donor with multiple sclerosis, enrolled in a pregnancy study. CDR3 amino acids: CASSLVQGAGELFF. The CDR3 DNA follows: TGTGCCAGCAGCTTAGTACAGGGAGCTGGGGAGCTGTTTTTT.